The clone carrying this T cell receptor beta chain showed up just once. CDR3 length: 17 amino acids. The V segment lost 5 bases and the J segment 6 bases; nucleotides outside the gene matches: 11. The germline V gene has CDR1 SGHAT and CDR2 FQNNGV. This specimen belongs to a study of blood T cell repertoires in COVID-19. The overall study: Material from acute and convalescent COVID-19 was sourced from the United States, Italy and Spain. T cells, B-cell-depleted T cells, or PBMCs provided the cDNA or gDNA that served as material.

The authors' processing: Nucleated cell counts were estimated from reference gene primer amplification. TCRdb's copy holds only in-frame clones and misses some; the assay was immunoSEQ multiplex PCR. V and J calls plus clone size are reproduced from that table; the DNA served to infer D and trimming. This table holds 20,000 to 30,000 clones, approximately 82% found once. The chain is built from TRBV11-2 and TRBJ1-6, with 9 positions matching TRBD1. The clonotype originates from a human donor in a cohort sampled during active COVID-19. Source material: peripheral blood. The CDR3 protein is CASSLTRQGGRNSPLHF. As DNA, the CDR3 is TGTGCCAGCAGCCTCACCCGACAGGGGGGTCGTAATTCACCCCTCCACTTT. The whole variable domain, remainder taken from reference TRBV11-2 and TRBJ1-6, is EAGVAQSPRYKIIEKRQSVAFWCNPISGHATLYWYQQILGQGPKLLIQFQNNGVVDDSQLPKDRFSAERLKGVDSTLKIQPAKLEDSAVYLCASSLTRQGGRNSPLHFGNGTRLTVT.